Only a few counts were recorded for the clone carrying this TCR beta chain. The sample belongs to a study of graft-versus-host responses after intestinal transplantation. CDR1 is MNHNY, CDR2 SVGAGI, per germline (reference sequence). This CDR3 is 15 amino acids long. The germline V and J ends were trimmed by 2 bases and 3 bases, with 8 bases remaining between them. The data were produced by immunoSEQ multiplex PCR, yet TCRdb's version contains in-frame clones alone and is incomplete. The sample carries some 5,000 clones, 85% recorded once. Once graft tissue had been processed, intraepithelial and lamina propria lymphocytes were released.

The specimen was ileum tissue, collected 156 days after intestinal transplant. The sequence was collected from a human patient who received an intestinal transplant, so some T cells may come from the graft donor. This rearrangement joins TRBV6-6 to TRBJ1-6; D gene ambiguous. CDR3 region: CASSYGGGYNSPLHF. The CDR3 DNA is TGTGCCAGCAGTTACGGAGGAGGCTATAATTCACCCCTCCACTTT.